This passage covers 32 T cell receptor beta chains from one sample sequenced in a study of T cells after yellow fever vaccination. A single record per CDR3 protein comes from TCRdb applying MiXCR to the 5' RACE reads. The sample records about 360,000 distinct CDR3 sequences, approximately 5.7% being singletons. The sequencing here drew on PBMCs, taken 5 days after the yellow fever booster vaccination. The receptors come from a man under 40 who received the YFV17D yellow fever vaccine.

This clonotype was counted ten times or more. The genes are TRBV7-2 and TRBJ2-7; D may be TRBD2 (7 bases). V was pared by 6 bases and J by 9 bases, with 15 bases between. Germline lookup yields CDR1 SGHTA and CDR2 FQGNSA. The CDR3 runs to 12 residues. The CDR3 loop is CASRYTGGAQYF. The CDR3 DNA reads TGTGCCAGCAGATACACGGGGGGCGCGCAGTACTTC.

A few counts support this clonotype. In DNA form, the CDR3 reads TGCAGTGCTAGAGATCAGGGTCGAGGTTCACCCCTCCACTTT. Translated: CSARDQGRGSPLHF. The V gene is TRBV20-1, the J gene TRBJ1-6; D is perhaps TRBD1 (5 bases). V lost 0 bases to trimming and J lost 9 bases, with 12 bases between them. This CDR3 contains 14 residues. Germline V gene data show CDR1 as DFQATT and CDR2 as SNEGSKA (reference sequence).

A few counts support this clonotype. The rearrangement joins TRBV7-2 to TRBJ2-7; D remains unclear. This CDR3 region has 15 residues. The V and J ends lost 5 bases and 2 bases respectively, with 16 bases between them. Germline V gene sequence: CDR1 SGHTA, CDR2 FQGNSA. The CDR3 nucleotides read TGTGCCAGCAGCCCGCGCCCCGGAATACCCTACGAGCAGTACTTC. Translation: CASSPRPGIPYEQYF. Full variable domain (remainder filled in from reference TRBV7-2 and TRBJ2-7): GAGVSQSPSNKVTEKGKDVELRCDPISGHTALYWYRQSLGQGLEFLIYFQGNSAPDKSGLPSDRFSAERTGGSVSTLTIQRTQQEDSAVYLCASSPRPGIPYEQYFGPGTRLTVT.

This clonotype has more than one count but fewer than ten. The V gene is TRBV7-2, the J gene TRBJ1-1; possible D gene TRBD1, 6 bases. Per the germline V gene, CDR1 is SGHTA and CDR2 is FQGNSA. V lost 5 bases and J lost 0, with 16 bases in between. There are 16 residues in the CDR3. CDR3: CASSLAGTTMNTEAFF. The CDR3 DNA reads as TGTGCCAGCAGCCTGGCCGGGACAACCATGAACACTGAAGCTTTCTTT.

This clonotype was seen just once. A much larger clone lies one base from this, so it may be a read error. The conserved phenylalanine or tryptophan is not found at the CDR3 terminus, so this likely reflects a read error. This sequence joins TRBV9 and TRBJ2-5; the D is unclear. V was pared by 3 bases and J by 5 bases, with 17 bases between. Germline values: CDR1 SGDLS, CDR2 YYNGEE. The CDR3 length is 15 residues. The DNA of the CDR3 is TGTGCCAGCAGCGGATACGACTCCCGTGGGGAGACCCAGTACCTC. Residues: CASSGYDSRGETQYL.

The chain combines TRBV20-1 with TRBJ2-7; D may correspond to TRBD1 or TRBD2 (5 bases each). The CDR3 has 12 amino acids. Per the germline V gene, CDR1 is DFQATT and CDR2 is SNEGSKA (reference sequence). Here the CDR3 reads CRTLEGSYEQYF. In DNA, the CDR3 is TGCAGAACTCTTGAGGGGTCGTACGAGCAGTACTTC.

The chain has TRBV7-2 and TRBJ2-7, with TRBD1 as a possible D gene (6 bases). CDR3 size: 16 residues. Trimming took 4 bases from V and 12 from J, leaving 28 bases between them. CDR1 SGHTA and CDR2 FQGNSA come from the germline V gene. CDR3 in amino acids: CASSSARTEPSTGMYF. The DNA of the CDR3 is TGTGCCAGCAGCTCCGCAAGGACAGAGCCCTCTACGGGCATGTACTTC.

This clonotype appeared a few times. The V call is TRBV10-3, the J call TRBJ1-5, with a tentative D call TRBD1 (6 bases). Trimming pared 4 bases from V and 6 bases from J, leaving 19 bases between. The CDR3 is 16 residues long. The germline V gene has CDR1 ENHRY and CDR2 SYGVKD. Written as DNA, the CDR3 is TGTGCCATCAGTGGAACAGGGTCTCCAGGAGGTCAGCCCCAGCATTTT. This translates into CAISGTGSPGGQPQHF.

The V gene is TRBV12-3 or TRBV12-4, the J gene TRBJ2-1, with D possibly matching TRBD2 (6 bases). There are 12 residues in the CDR3. The V end lost 3 bases, the J end lost 10 bases, and 10 bases lay between the germline ends. CDR3 sequence reads: CASSFPLAEQFF. CDR3 nucleotide sequence: TGTGCCAGCAGTTTTCCCCTAGCGGAGCAGTTCTTC.

This clonotype was found a few times. This sequence joins TRBV7-3 and TRBJ2-1; possibly TRBD2 for D (6 bases). Trimming stripped 3 bases from V and 2 bases from J, with 17 bases between. Germline loops: CDR1 SGHTA, CDR2 FQGTGA. The CDR3 loop spans 17 amino acids. For the CDR3, the DNA is TGTGCCAGCAGCTTTCAGGCCGGGACGGGAGCCTACAATGAGCAGTTCTTC. Its protein is CASSFQAGTGAYNEQFF.

This clonotype has more than one count but fewer than ten. This sequence joins TRBV7-2 and TRBJ1-5; 11 nucleotides match TRBD1. CDR3 length equals 16 residues. Germline V gene lookup returns CDR1 SGHTA and CDR2 FQGNSA. The V segment lost 5 bases and the J segment 6 bases; nucleotides outside the gene matches: 9. CDR3 DNA: TGTGCCAGCAGCCGAGGCGGGACAGGGGGATCTCAGCCCCAGCATTTT. Translation gives CASSRGGTGGSQPQHF.

The chain employs TRBV29-1 and TRBJ2-1; D gene unclear. There are 12 residues in the CDR3. V shed 5 bases and J shed 4 bases, with 9 bases lying between them. Germline CDR1 and CDR2: SQVTM and ANQGSEA. In DNA, the CDR3 is TGCAGCGTTCAGAAGGGTTACAATGAGCAGTTCTTC. The encoded protein is CSVQKGYNEQFF.

In this sample, this clonotype turned up a few times. The chain is built from TRBV7-2 and TRBJ2-7; D is unresolved. V was trimmed by 2 bases and J by 6 bases, leaving 8 bases between them. The V gene's germline CDR1 is SGHTA and CDR2 FQGNSA. The CDR3 totals 12 residues. CDR3 bases: TGTGCCAGCAGCTTAACAGTTAGCGAGCAGTACTTC. Translating gives CASSLTVSEQYF.

This clonotype has just a few counts. The DNA of the CDR3 is TGTGCCAGCAGCACGCCGGGACAGGGGTTTGGGGCCAACGTCCTGACTTTC. It yields the protein CASSTPGQGFGANVLTF. The genes are TRBV21-1 and TRBJ2-6; TRBD1, the table's D call, lacks a check against the DNA. TRBV21-1 is a recognized pseudogene. The CDR3 has 17 amino acids.

In its sample, this clonotype was seen many times. The CDR3 region is CASSPTGGEIDEQYF. CDR3 coding DNA: TGTGCCAGCAGCCCCACCGGGGGCGAGATCGACGAGCAGTACTTC. V is TRBV5-5 and J is TRBJ2-7; tentatively, D is TRBD1 or TRBD2 (6 bases each). CDR1 and CDR2 (germline): SGHKS, YYEKEE (reference sequence). The CDR3 length is 15 residues. V lost 4 bases, J lost 5 bases, and 19 bases lay in between.

The DNA of the CDR3 is TGTGCCTGGAGTGTATTACTCACAAGCCGGACCCCTTCCAATGAGCAGTTCTTC. Translation gives CAWSVLLTSRTPSNEQFF. The chain links TRBV30 to TRBJ2-1; the D is unclear. The germline V gene has CDR1 GTSNPN and CDR2 SVGIG (reference sequence). The length of the CDR3 is 18 residues. Deletions cut 0 bases from V and 6 bases from J, with 24 bases between.

This clonotype has only a few counts. This chain connects TRBV6-1 to TRBJ2-3, with D perhaps being TRBD1 or TRBD2 (7 bases each). V was pared by 10 bases and J by 0 bases, with 17 bases between. Per the germline V gene, CDR1 is MNHNS and CDR2 is SASEGT. The CDR3 runs 15 residues. CDR3 in DNA: TGTGCCACCCTCCAGGGGGGGACTAGCACAGATACGCAGTATTTT. This encodes CATLQGGTSTDTQYF.

This clonotype was detected many times. The chain has TRBV21-1 and TRBJ2-7; TRBD1 was called by the table and not checked on the DNA. TRBV21-1 is a known pseudogene. There are 15 residues in the CDR3. For the CDR3, the DNA is TGTGCCAGCAGCAAGGACGGACAGGGGCGCTGCGAGCAGTACTTC. It specifies CASSKDGQGRCEQYF.

This clonotype was observed at least ten times. The chain links TRBV11-2 to TRBJ2-2, with TRBD1 as a possible D gene (6 bases). Trimming removed 6 bases from V and 6 bases from J, with 20 bases in between. The CDR3 has 16 amino acids. Germline V gives CDR1 SGHAT, CDR2 FQNNGV. The CDR3 spells CASRFTGTPLAGELFF. CDR3 nucleotide sequence: TGTGCCAGCAGATTCACCGGGACACCACTTGCCGGGGAGCTGTTTTTT. Full variable domain (remainder filled in from reference TRBV11-2 and TRBJ2-2): EAGVAQSPRYKIIEKRQSVAFWCNPISGHATLYWYQQILGQGPKLLIQFQNNGVVDDSQLPKDRFSAERLKGVDSTLKIQPAKLEDSAVYLCASRFTGTPLAGELFFGEGSRLTVL.

This clonotype showed up just a few times. This chain links TRBV30 with TRBJ2-5; D tentatively reads TRBD1 or TRBD2 (5 bases each). CDR1 GTSNPN and CDR2 SVGIG come from the germline V gene (reference sequence). Trimming stripped 1 base from V and 3 bases from J, with 12 bases between. This CDR3 is built from 14 residues. CDR3 sequence reads: CAWSATGTEETQYF. The CDR3 DNA follows: TGTGCCTGGAGTGCTACCGGGACCGAAGAGACCCAGTACTTC.

This clonotype showed up many times. The CDR3 region has the DNA TGTGCCAGCAGTTCTCTGACAGGGGGCTTCGCAGATACGCAGTATTTT. This sequence encodes CASSSLTGGFADTQYF. The rearrangement joins TRBV28 to TRBJ2-3, with 10 positions matching TRBD1. Germline trimming cut 4 bases from V and 4 bases from J; bases unmatched to any gene: 8. Germline V gene sequence: CDR1 MDHEN, CDR2 SYDVKM. CDR3 length: 16 amino acids.

Many counts were recorded for this clonotype. The chain links TRBV7-9 to TRBJ2-7, with 8 bases that match TRBD2. The CDR3 loop spans 14 amino acids. The germline CDR1 and CDR2 sequences are SEHNR and FQNEAQ (reference sequence). The junction had 11 bases not matched to a gene; V was cut back by 8 bases and J by 5 bases. The DNA for the CDR3 is TGTGCCAGCGCCCGCGACCGGGAGGGCGACGAGCAGTACTTC. This translates into CASARDREGDEQYF.

This clonotype appeared many times. The chain carries TRBV6-5 and TRBJ2-7; D is possibly TRBD2 (6 bases). The CDR3 is 11 residues long. The germline gives CDR1 MNHEY, CDR2 SVGAGI. V shed 8 bases and J shed 6 bases, with 11 bases lying between them. In DNA, the CDR3 is TGTGCCAGCTCTCACGGGGGCGAGCAGTACTTC. This sequence encodes CASSHGGEQYF.

The rearrangement uses TRBV5-1 and TRBJ2-7, with D possibly TRBD1 on 5 matching bases. In germline, CDR1 is SGHRS, CDR2 YFSETQ. V was cut by 4 bases and J by 2 bases, with 13 bases left in between. This CDR3 spans 14 amino acids. CDR3 residues: CASSRTPTTYEQYF. The CDR3 DNA is TGCGCCAGCAGCCGGACACCGACCACCTACGAGCAGTACTTC.

The CDR3 DNA sequence: TGTGCCAGCATGCGGGACTACGTCCGGAATGAGCAGTTCTTC. It specifies CASMRDYVRNEQFF. V and J are TRBV6-2 or TRBV6-3 and TRBJ2-1; TRBD2 aligns across 7 bases. J gave up 7 bases and V 7 bases, and 10 bases lay outside the gene matches. Germline CDR1 reads MNHEY; CDR2 reads SVGEGT. The CDR3 is made up of 14 amino acids.

The rearrangement uses TRBV11-2 and TRBJ2-7; D gene uncertain. Deletions cut 5 bases from V and 7 bases from J, with 12 bases between. There are 12 residues in the CDR3. Germline V CDR1 and CDR2: SGHAT, FQNNGV. CDR3 protein: CASSRNGLEQYF. The CDR3 DNA sequence: TGTGCCAGCAGCCGTAACGGGTTAGAGCAGTACTTC.

The chain carries TRBV4-1 and TRBJ2-7; the D call may be TRBD1 or TRBD2 (5 bases each). CDR3 size: 15 residues. Deletions cut 1 base from V and 5 bases from J, with 15 bases between. The germline CDR1 and CDR2 sequences are MGHRA and YSYEKL. DNA of the CDR3: TGCGCCAGCAGCCAAGCTGGGAAAAGGGGACACGAGCAGTACTTC. Translating gives CASSQAGKRGHEQYF.

The chain combines TRBV20-1 with TRBJ2-3; D is possibly TRBD1 (5 bases). Germline CDR1 reads DFQATT; CDR2 reads SNEGSKA (reference sequence). There are 16 residues in the CDR3. V lost 0 bases, J lost 0 bases, and 13 bases lay in between. The CDR3 spells CSARDPQVTSTDTQYF. The DNA for the CDR3 is TGCAGTGCTAGAGATCCACAGGTTACTAGCACAGATACGCAGTATTTT.

J is TRBJ2-3 and V is TRBV29-1; 7 bases line up with TRBD2. The CDR3 totals 15 residues. The germline V gene has CDR1 SQVTM and CDR2 ANQGSEA. V lost 3 bases and J lost 0; bases outside the gene matches: 6. CDR3 in amino acids: CSVEVPSGSTDTQYF. The DNA for the CDR3 is TGCAGCGTTGAGGTCCCTAGCGGTAGCACAGATACGCAGTATTTT.

Many counts were recorded for this clonotype. This chain uses TRBV29-1 with TRBJ2-1, with TRBD2 identical over 9 bases. CDR1 and CDR2 from the germline V gene are SQVTM and ANQGSEA. The CDR3 has 12 amino acids. Trimming took 5 bases from V and 8 from J; bases not matched to a gene: 4. CDR3 sequence: CSVRSGSYEQFF. Here the CDR3 DNA reads TGCAGCGTTCGTAGCGGGAGTTATGAGCAGTTCTTC.

This sequence joins TRBV29-1 and TRBJ2-3; D perhaps matches TRBD1 (6 bases). The CDR3 spans 13 residues. The germline V gene encodes CDR1 SQVTM and CDR2 ANQGSEA. Trimming left V 3 bases short and J 8 bases short, with 15 bases between. The CDR3 region is CSVEIPGQGTQYF. As DNA, the CDR3 is TGCAGCGTTGAGATACCGGGACAAGGTACGCAGTATTTT.

There are a few counts of this clonotype. The V gene is TRBV4-3, the J gene TRBJ2-1; no firm D call. The CDR3 is 15 residues long. Germline lookup yields CDR1 LGHNA and CDR2 YSLEER. V lost 1 base and J 5 bases, leaving 12 bases between the germline ends. CDR3 in DNA: TGCGCCAGCAGCCAAGTATTCCGGCAAAACAATGAGCAGTTCTTC. This translates into CASSQVFRQNNEQFF.